A single sample is the source of the 16 T cell receptor beta chains below, sequenced in a study of glioma-infiltrating T cells after dendritic cell vaccination. Sequencing was performed with immunoSEQ multiplex PCR; in TCRdb, only in-frame clones are kept and a portion is missing. The table has under 100,000 clones, roughly three quarters seen once. The input for sequencing was blood, taken before dendritic cell vaccination. The receptors were gathered from a human donor with glioblastoma.

V usage is TRBV6-1 and J usage is TRBJ1-5; no clear D. This CDR3 has 14 residues. The V gene lost 1 base and the J gene lost 6 bases, with 10 bases spanning the gap. Germline-derived CDR1 and CDR2 are MNHNS and SASEGT. The CDR3: CASSEVQFTQPQHF. The CDR3 DNA follows: TGTGCCAGCAGTGAAGTTCAGTTCACTCAGCCCCAGCATTTT.

The J gene is TRBJ2-7, the V gene TRBV11-2; D may be TRBD2 (5 bases). Per the germline V gene, CDR1 is SGHAT and CDR2 is FQNNGV. The V and J ends lost 5 bases and 0 bases respectively, with 20 bases between them. This CDR3 is built from 17 residues. CDR3 region: CASSGLAGRLSSYEQYF. In DNA form, the CDR3 reads TGTGCCAGCAGCGGACTGGCCGGGCGACTTAGCTCCTACGAGCAGTACTTC.

This chain connects TRBV18 to TRBJ2-3, with 10 bases that match TRBD2. This CDR3 region has 17 residues. Germline V CDR1 and CDR2: KGHSH, LQKENI. V trimming: 6 bases; J trimming: 0 bases; junction bases outside the gene matches: 9. CDR3 loop: CASSFTRTSGSTDTQYF. The CDR3 bases are TGTGCCAGCTCCTTTACCCGGACTAGCGGTAGCACAGATACGCAGTATTTT. The entire variable domain, with the rest obtained from reference TRBV18 and TRBJ2-3, is as follows: NAGVMQNPRHLVRRRGQEARLRCSPMKGHSHVYWYRQLPEEGLKFMVYLQKENIIDESGMPKERFSAEFPKEGPSILRIQQVVRGDSAAYFCASSFTRTSGSTDTQYFGPGTRLTVL.

This clone was detected a few times. The chain has TRBV5-6 and TRBJ1-2; D gene ambiguous. The germline V gene has CDR1 SGHDT and CDR2 YYEEEE. CDR3 size: 12 residues. Trimming shortened V by 4 bases and J by 3 bases, and 7 bases separated the two germline ends. The CDR3 DNA is TGTGCCAGCAGCCCCGGTGACTATGGCTACACCTTC. This encodes CASSPGDYGYTF.

This chain uses TRBV7-2 with TRBJ2-1, with TRBD2 matching over 9 bases. The CDR3 is 14 residues long. With V trimmed by 5 bases and J by 9 bases, 8 bases remained unmatched. Per the germline V gene, CDR1 is SGHTA and CDR2 is FQGNSA. The CDR3 reads CASSRNAGGPEQFF. The CDR3 DNA is TGTGCCAGCAGCCGAAATGCGGGGGGGCCTGAGCAGTTCTTC.

This clone was seen more than once but under ten times. The chain combines TRBV18 with TRBJ2-7; no firm D call. V lost 6 bases and J 6 bases, leaving 15 bases between the germline ends. The CDR3 runs to 13 residues. CDR1 and CDR2 (germline): KGHSH, LQKENI. CDR3 sequence: CASSGNMGTEQYF. CDR3 DNA: TGTGCCAGCTCGGGTAACATGGGCACCGAGCAGTACTTC.

The V and J genes are TRBV30 and TRBJ2-3; 10 bases are shared with TRBD2. The CDR3 is made up of 16 amino acids. Germline V gives CDR1 GTSNPN, CDR2 SVGIG (reference sequence). Trimming removed 2 bases from V and 2 bases from J; junction bases left unmatched: 7. The CDR3 DNA reads TGTGCCTGGAGTCTCATTAGCGGGGGGATCACAGATACGCAGTATTTT. Its translation: CAWSLISGGITDTQYF.

With respect to this clone: Additional DNA sequences in this sample encode the identical CDR3. V gene TRBV5-1 combines with J gene TRBJ2-3; 7 bases fit TRBD1. From germline, CDR1 is SGHRS and CDR2 YFSETQ. V shed 4 bases and J 1 base; nucleotides not matched to a gene: 3. The CDR3 runs 14 residues. The CDR3 DNA reads TGCGCCAGCAGCCCCGGACAGGGCACAGATACGCAGTATTTT. This sequence encodes CASSPGQGTDTQYF.

This chain joins TRBV12-5 and TRBJ1-2, with 7 bases that match TRBD1. V shed 0 bases and J 2 bases; nucleotides not matched to a gene: 6. Germline CDR1 is LGHNT and CDR2 is FRNRAP. The CDR3 runs to 16 residues. The CDR3 spells CASGLVTTGRNYGYTF. In DNA form, the CDR3 reads TGTGCTAGTGGTTTGGTAACGACAGGGAGGAACTATGGCTACACCTTC.

The chain has TRBV7-2 and TRBJ1-5, with a tentative D call TRBD1 (6 bases). CDR1 and CDR2 (germline): SGHTA, FQGNSA. Trimming cost V 1 base and J 2 bases, with 12 bases left between them. The CDR3 is 16 amino acids. DNA for the CDR3: TGTGCCAGCAGCTTAGTGGCGGGGGCTGGCAATCAGCCCCAGCATTTT. It codes for CASSLVAGAGNQPQHF.

The gene calls are TRBV6-6 and TRBJ2-1; TRBD2 matches 9 bases. V was pared by 7 bases and J by 10 bases, with 11 bases of the junction left unmatched. The CDR3 contains 14 residues. Germline CDR1 MNHNY, CDR2 SVGAGI (reference sequence). CDR3 sequence: CASTPSGRSSEQFF. In nucleotides, the CDR3 is TGTGCCAGCACCCCGAGCGGGAGGAGTTCGGAGCAGTTCTTC.

This clone was seen a handful of times. The chain combines TRBV7-9 with TRBJ2-3; 11 nucleotides align to TRBD2. The germline V gene has CDR1 SEHNR and CDR2 FQNEAQ (reference sequence). J gave up 4 bases and V 4 bases, and 16 bases lay outside the gene matches. This CDR3 region has 19 residues. The CDR3 DNA follows: TGTGCCAGCAGCTACCAAGCGAATAGCGGGGGGGCTAGAGCAGATACGCAGTATTTT. It specifies CASSYQANSGGARADTQYF.

The chain has TRBV7-3 and TRBJ2-2; TRBD2 agrees at 9 bases. After removal of 1 base from V and 4 bases from J, the junction contained 10 bases not matched to a gene. The V gene's germline CDR1 is SGHTA and CDR2 FQGTGA. The CDR3 extends over 18 amino acids. CDR3 sequence reads: CASSLMVAGGPFTGELFF. The CDR3 DNA follows: TGTGCCAGCAGCTTAATGGTTGCGGGAGGGCCGTTCACCGGGGAGCTGTTTTTT. The full variable domain, rest sourced from reference TRBV7-3 and TRBJ2-2, is GAGVSQTPSNKVTEKGKYVELRCDPISGHTALYWYRQSLGQGPEFLIYFQGTGAADDSGLPNDRFFAVRPEGSVSTLKIQRTERGDSAVYLCASSLMVAGGPFTGELFFGEGSRLTVL.

The chain combines TRBV2 with TRBJ1-2, with D tentatively TRBD1 (5 bases). The CDR3 extends over 17 amino acids. The V gene's germline CDR1 is SNHLY and CDR2 FYNNEI. Trimming cost V 8 bases and J 6 bases, with 28 bases left between them. This CDR3 is CASGWRGRGPSSNGYTF. The CDR3 nucleotides read TGTGCCAGCGGCTGGAGGGGCCGCGGCCCCAGCTCGAATGGCTACACCTTC. Filled out from reference TRBV2 and TRBJ1-2, the complete variable domain reads EPEVTQTPSHQVTQMGQEVILRCVPISNHLYFYWYRQILGQKVEFLVSFYNNEISEKSEIFDDQFSVERPDGSNFTLKIRSTKLEDSAMYFCASGWRGRGPSSNGYTFGSGTRLTVV.

The rearrangement joins TRBV5-1 to TRBJ1-2; 7 bases align to TRBD1. V gave up 0 bases and J gave up 1 base; unmatched junction bases: 3. This CDR3 is 15 amino acids long. Germline assignment: CDR1 SGHRS and CDR2 YFSETQ. The CDR3 bases are TGCGCCAGCAGCTTGGGGGGGACAGTTAACTATGGCTACACCTTC. Translation: CASSLGGTVNYGYTF. The whole variable domain, remainder taken from reference TRBV5-1 and TRBJ1-2, is KAGVTQTPRYLIKTRGQQVTLSCSPISGHRSVSWYQQTPGQGLQFLFEYFSETQRNKGNFPGRFSGRQFSNSRSEMNVSTLELGDSALYLCASSLGGTVNYGYTFGSGTRLTVV.

The V call is TRBV7-6, the J call TRBJ2-7, with D possibly being TRBD1 (5 bases). The ends were cut back, 2 bases at V and 5 bases at J, with 10 bases in the middle. Germline values: CDR1 SGHVS, CDR2 FNYEAQ. The CDR3 length is 13 residues. The CDR3 DNA reads as TGTGCCAGCAGCTTACTCGTCAGGGACGAGCAGTACTTC. Protein sequence: CASSLLVRDEQYF. The full variable domain, with the rest looked up from reference TRBV7-6 and TRBJ2-7, is GAGVSQSPRYKVTKRGQDVALRCDPISGHVSLYWYRQALGQGPEFLTYFNYEAQQDKSGLPNDRFSAERPEGSISTLTIQRTEQRDSAMYRCASSLLVRDEQYFGPGTRLTVT.